The 17 T cell receptor beta chains reported below all come from one sample, sequenced in a study of shared clonotypes between healthy human individuals. Generated by immunoSEQ multiplex PCR, the TCRdb table keeps only in-frame clones and is missing some. Here the sample spans 2.3 million or so clones, 93% being singletons. The specimen sequenced was naive CD4+ T cells from PBMCs. Stated subset: CD45RA+ positively selected. The receptors here all came from a man between 18 and 29 years old in good health. Some clones in this sample may be carry-over from other donors' samples.

V usage is TRBV27 and J usage is TRBJ2-1; 10 nucleotides line up with TRBD2. V was pared by 4 bases and J by 6 bases, with 9 bases of the junction left unmatched. This CDR3 region has 16 residues. CDR1 and CDR2 from the germline V gene are MNHEY and SMNVEV (reference sequence). CDR3 bases: TGTGCCAGCAGTTCCACCCCAGCGGGAGGGTCCAATGAGCAGTTCTTC. It specifies CASSSTPAGGSNEQFF.

Written as DNA, the CDR3 is TGTGCCAGCAGCTGGACAGGGAAGTATGGCTACACCTTC. Amino acid sequence: CASSWTGKYGYTF. The chain uses TRBV5-4 and TRBJ1-2; 8 nucleotides align to TRBD1. The CDR3 sequence is 13 residues long. Germline CDR1 SGHNT, CDR2 YYREEE (reference sequence). The V gene end was trimmed by 3 bases and the J gene end by 5 bases; junction bases not matched to a gene: 3. The whole variable domain, remainder taken from reference TRBV5-4 and TRBJ1-2, is ETGVTQSPTHLIKTRGQQVTLRCSSQSGHNTVSWYQQALGQGPQFIFQYYREEENGRGNFPPRFSGLQFPNYSSELNVNALELDDSALYLCASSWTGKYGYTFGSGTRLTVV.

This chain joins TRBV5-1 and TRBJ2-6, with D unresolved. Trimming shortened V by 4 bases and J by 2 bases, and 13 bases separated the two germline ends. The germline gives CDR1 SGHRS, CDR2 YFSETQ. The CDR3 contains 16 residues. This CDR3 is CASSLQPWTGANVLTF. CDR3 in DNA: TGCGCCAGCAGCCTCCAACCTTGGACTGGGGCCAACGTCCTGACTTTC.

This clone showed up just a few times. The V call is TRBV5-1, the J call TRBJ1-2, with D perhaps TRBD1 (5 bases). Germline V gives CDR1 SGHRS, CDR2 YFSETQ. V was pared by 3 bases and J by 1 base, with 16 bases between. The CDR3 is 16 residues long. In DNA form, the CDR3 reads TGCGCCAGCAGCTGGGGGAGCGTAGCAGATAACTATGGCTACACCTTC. Encoded protein: CASSWGSVADNYGYTF.

The CDR3 loop is CASSIERGRQETQYF. In DNA form, the CDR3 reads TGTGCCAGTAGTATCGAAAGGGGGCGACAAGAGACCCAGTACTTC. J is TRBJ2-5 and V is TRBV19, with TRBD1 identical over 7 bases. V was clipped by 3 bases and J by 2 bases; unmatched bases: 6. Looked up from germline, CDR1 is LNHDA and CDR2 is SQIVND (reference sequence). The length of the CDR3 is 15 residues. Full variable domain (outside the CDR3, taken from reference TRBV19 and TRBJ2-5): DGGITQSPKYLFRKEGQNVTLSCEQNLNHDAMYWYRQDPGQGLRLIYYSQIVNDFQKGDIAEGYSVSREKKESFPLTVTSAQKNPTAFYLCASSIERGRQETQYFGPGTRLLVL.

The genes are TRBV4-3 and TRBJ2-1, with no clear D. The germline CDR1 and CDR2 sequences are LGHNA and YSLEER. This CDR3 region has 16 residues. The ends were cut back, 5 bases at V and 7 bases at J, with 21 bases in the middle. DNA for the CDR3: TGCGCCAGCAGCTCGCCCCGGGTCTTCGCCCCTAATGAGCAGTTCTTC. Translation: CASSSPRVFAPNEQFF.

The chain employs TRBV5-1 and TRBJ2-5, with D tentatively TRBD2 (6 bases). Trimming removed 4 bases from V and 2 bases from J, with 15 bases in between. This CDR3 has 15 residues. Germline-derived CDR1 and CDR2 are SGHRS and YFSETQ. The CDR3 reads CASSENGRGQETQYF. The CDR3 coding sequence is TGCGCCAGCAGCGAAAACGGACGGGGGCAAGAGACCCAGTACTTC. Supplemented by reference TRBV5-1 and TRBJ2-5, the full variable domain reads KAGVTQTPRYLIKTRGQQVTLSCSPISGHRSVSWYQQTPGQGLQFLFEYFSETQRNKGNFPGRFSGRQFSNSRSEMNVSTLELGDSALYLCASSENGRGQETQYFGPGTRLLVL.

The rearrangement links TRBV2 to TRBJ2-7; D unresolved. Per the germline V gene, CDR1 is SNHLY and CDR2 is FYNNEI. The length of the CDR3 is 13 residues. The germline V and J ends were trimmed by 3 bases and 3 bases, with 9 bases remaining between them. The CDR3 DNA reads TGTGCCAGCAGTGATAGCCCCAGCTACGAGCAGTACTTC. Translated: CASSDSPSYEQYF.

The chain is built from TRBV9 and TRBJ2-2; maybe TRBD1 (5 bases). Germline CDR1 is SGDLS and CDR2 is YYNGEE. Trimming cost V 2 bases and J 3 bases, with 8 bases left between them. The CDR3 totals 14 residues. The CDR3 spells CASSVAGHTGELFF. The CDR3 coding sequence is TGTGCCAGCAGCGTGGCAGGGCACACCGGGGAGCTGTTTTTT. Complete variable domain (other parts from reference TRBV9 and TRBJ2-2): DSGVTQTPKHLITATGQRVTLRCSPRSGDLSVYWYQQSLDQGLQFLIQYYNGEERAKGNILERFSAQQFPDLHSELNLSSLELGDSALYFCASSVAGHTGELFFGEGSRLTVL.

The CDR3 loop is CASSWGPSGSPGELFF. The CDR3 DNA follows: TGCGCCAGCAGCTGGGGGCCTAGCGGGAGTCCCGGGGAGCTGTTTTTT. The chain employs TRBV5-1 and TRBJ2-2; 10 bases map to TRBD2. Germline-derived CDR1 and CDR2 are SGHRS and YFSETQ. V was pared by 3 bases and J by 6 bases, with 8 bases of the junction left unmatched. The CDR3 spans 16 residues.

Concerning this clone itself: Distinct nucleotide sequences in the sample also encode this CDR3. V is TRBV6-1 and J is TRBJ1-1; 7 nucleotides match TRBD1. The trim removed 6 bases at V and 1 base at J, leaving 2 bases unmatched. CDR1 is MNHNS, CDR2 SASEGT, per germline. This CDR3 comprises 13 residues. Here the CDR3 DNA reads TGTGCCAGCAGGGGACAGCCGAACACTGAAGCTTTCTTT. It yields the protein CASRGQPNTEAFF.

With respect to this clone: A read error may produce the germline difference seen at one junction end. The sample has other DNA sequences that encode this CDR3 too. The chain recombines TRBV5-1 with TRBJ2-5; 8 bases align to TRBD2. The CDR3 sequence is 14 residues long. Germline CDR1 reads SGHRS; CDR2 reads YFSETQ. CDR3 DNA sequence: TGCGCCAGTAGCTCGGGAGGGGTACAAGAGACCCAGTACTTC. Its protein product is CASSSGGVQETQYF.

V and J are TRBV6-5 and TRBJ2-3, with TRBD2 identical over 8 bases. Germline V gene lookup returns CDR1 MNHEY and CDR2 SVGAGI. The CDR3 spans 15 residues. Trimming at V came to 2 bases and at J to 4 bases, leaving 5 bases not matched to a gene. The CDR3 DNA follows: TGTGCCAGCAGTTACCAAGCGGGAGCCCCAGATACGCAGTATTTT. It yields the protein CASSYQAGAPDTQYF.

The genes are TRBV5-1 and TRBJ2-7; 7 bases line up with TRBD1. CDR3 length: 14 residues. After removal of 3 bases from V and 7 bases from J, the junction contained 10 bases not matched to a gene. From germline, CDR1 is SGHRS and CDR2 YFSETQ. The DNA for the CDR3 is TGCGCCAGCAGCTCGGGACAGTGGGATAGGGAGCAGTACTTC. Translating it yields CASSSGQWDREQYF.

V usage is TRBV5-4 and J usage is TRBJ2-3; D call uncertain. V was cut by 3 bases and J by 0 bases, with 8 bases left in between. The CDR3 loop spans 14 amino acids. Germline V lookup: CDR1 SGHNT, CDR2 YYREEE (reference sequence). The CDR3 sequence is CASSSGVSTDTQYF. Here the CDR3 DNA reads TGTGCCAGCAGCTCTGGAGTTAGCACAGATACGCAGTATTTT.

V usage is TRBV27 and J usage is TRBJ1-2; a weak D match, TRBD1 (6 bases). This CDR3 contains 14 residues. Trimming removed 1 base at V and 4 bases at J, with 10 bases between. The germline V gene encodes CDR1 MNHEY and CDR2 SMNVEV (reference sequence). The DNA of the CDR3 is TGTGCCAGCAGTTTATGGGGGGGCGGCTATGGCTACACCTTC. Protein product: CASSLWGGGYGYTF.

This sequence joins TRBV7-8 and TRBJ1-1; D unresolved. CDR1 and CDR2 (germline): SGHVS, FQNEAQ. The V end lost 2 bases, the J end lost 8 bases, and 6 bases lay between the germline ends. The CDR3 extends over 11 amino acids. The CDR3 loop is CASSLNFEAFF. Here the CDR3 DNA reads TGTGCCAGCAGCTTAAATTTCGAAGCTTTCTTT.